The T cell receptor beta chain under discussion was sequenced for a study of blood T cell repertoires in COVID-19. Background on the study: There were acute and convalescent COVID-19 samples, and they came from the United States, Italy and Spain. PBMCs, B-cell-depleted T cells, or T cells were the source of the cDNA or gDNA that made up the material.

This clone was observed a single time. In the original processing: Amplification from reference gene primers served as the basis for estimated nucleated cell counts. The protocol was immunoSEQ multiplex PCR, while the TCRdb copy is restricted to in-frame clones and leaves out a portion. The DNA was the basis for D and trimming; V, J and clone size are from that table. The sample has hundreds of thousands of clones; 84% are singletons. The sequence came from a human donor in a cohort sampled during active COVID-19. The sequenced sample was peripheral blood.

The CDR3: CASSFLAGGIRYEQYF. CDR3 sequence (DNA): TGTGCCAGCAGTTTTCTAGCGGGGGGGATCCGCTACGAGCAGTACTTC. The gene calls are TRBV6-2 or TRBV6-3 and TRBJ2-7; 12 bases align to TRBD2. The J segment lost 3 bases and the V segment lost 4 bases, leaving 7 bases of the junction unmatched. The CDR3 covers 16 residues. Germline V gene lookup returns CDR1 MNHEY and CDR2 SVGEGT.